The 5 T cell receptor beta chains listed next were all sequenced from one sample in a study of T cells in Graves' hyperthyroidism and ophthalmopathy. There were TCR beta CDR3 regions amplified from RNA transcripts. HTBI primers were employed in a first-round RT-PCR of the TCR CDR3. TCRdb fed the multiplex PCR reads into MiXCR, producing one record per CDR3 protein. The sample comprises around 540,000 distinct CDR3 sequences, around 42% of which are singletons, and roughly 8.2% rests with the top ten. Sequenced material: peripheral blood or thyroid tissue (not recorded which). These receptors all come from a young woman with Graves' hyperthyroidism.

Details on this clonotype: A read error may account for a junction end that differs from germline. This chain uses TRBV7-2 with TRBJ1-5; TRBD1 agrees at 7 bases. The CDR3 has 15 amino acids. CDR1 SGHTA and CDR2 FQGNSA come from the germline V gene. CDR3 sequence: CASSQEGTVDQPQHF. DNA for the CDR3: TGCGCCAGCAGCCAAGAAGGGACAGTAGACCAGCCCCAGCATTTT.

The table lists this clonotype with a few counts. V usage is TRBV7-3 and J usage is TRBJ2-7, with 9 bases fitting TRBD2. Germline V gives CDR1 SGHTA, CDR2 FQGTGA. This CDR3 is 15 amino acids long. V was clipped by 0 bases and J by 4 bases; unmatched bases: 4. CDR3 sequence reads: CASSLTAGGFYEQYF. The CDR3 nucleotides read TGTGCCAGCAGCTTAACAGCGGGAGGTTTTTACGAGCAGTACTTC.

This clonotype was detected ten times or more. The chain joins TRBV29-1 to TRBJ2-7, with D possibly TRBD1 on 6 matching bases. Trimming removed 0 bases at V and 2 bases at J, with 11 bases between. Germline V gene data show CDR1 as SQVTM and CDR2 as ANQGSEA. This CDR3 region has 14 residues. CDR3 residues: CSVEDPTGTYEQYF. The CDR3, as DNA: TGCAGCGTTGAAGATCCTACAGGGACCTACGAGCAGTACTTC.

The V and J genes are TRBV29-1 and TRBJ2-3, with D tentatively TRBD1 (6 bases). The ends were cut back, 6 bases at V and 2 bases at J, with 12 bases in the middle. The CDR3 is made up of 13 amino acids. Germline CDR1 and CDR2: SQVTM and ANQGSEA. The CDR3 region has the DNA TGCAGCGTCGGAGGACAGTACACAGATACGCAGTATTTT. This encodes CSVGGQYTDTQYF.

This chain links TRBV9 with TRBJ2-7, with D possibly matching TRBD1 (6 bases). The CDR3 runs to 14 residues. V was pared by 0 bases and J by 4 bases, with 11 bases between. Germline values: CDR1 SGDLS, CDR2 YYNGEE. The CDR3 sequence is CASSVDGGNYEQYF. In DNA form, the CDR3 reads TGTGCCAGCAGCGTAGATGGGGGCAATTACGAGCAGTACTTC.